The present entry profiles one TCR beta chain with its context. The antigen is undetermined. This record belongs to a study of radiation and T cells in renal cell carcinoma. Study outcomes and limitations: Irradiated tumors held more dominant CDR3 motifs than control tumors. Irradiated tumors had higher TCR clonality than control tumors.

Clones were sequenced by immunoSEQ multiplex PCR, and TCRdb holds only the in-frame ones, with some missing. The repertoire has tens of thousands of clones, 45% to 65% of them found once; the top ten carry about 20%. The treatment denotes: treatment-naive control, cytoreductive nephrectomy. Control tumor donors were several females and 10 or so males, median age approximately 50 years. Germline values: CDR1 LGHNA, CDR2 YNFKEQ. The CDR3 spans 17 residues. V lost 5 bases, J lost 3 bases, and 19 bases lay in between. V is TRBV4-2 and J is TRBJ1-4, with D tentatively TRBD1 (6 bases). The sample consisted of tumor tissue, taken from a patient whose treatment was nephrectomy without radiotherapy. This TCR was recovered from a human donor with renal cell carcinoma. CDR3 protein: CASSSGGQHPANEKLFF. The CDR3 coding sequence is TGTGCCAGCAGCTCCGGGGGCCAACATCCGGCTAATGAAAAACTGTTTTTT.